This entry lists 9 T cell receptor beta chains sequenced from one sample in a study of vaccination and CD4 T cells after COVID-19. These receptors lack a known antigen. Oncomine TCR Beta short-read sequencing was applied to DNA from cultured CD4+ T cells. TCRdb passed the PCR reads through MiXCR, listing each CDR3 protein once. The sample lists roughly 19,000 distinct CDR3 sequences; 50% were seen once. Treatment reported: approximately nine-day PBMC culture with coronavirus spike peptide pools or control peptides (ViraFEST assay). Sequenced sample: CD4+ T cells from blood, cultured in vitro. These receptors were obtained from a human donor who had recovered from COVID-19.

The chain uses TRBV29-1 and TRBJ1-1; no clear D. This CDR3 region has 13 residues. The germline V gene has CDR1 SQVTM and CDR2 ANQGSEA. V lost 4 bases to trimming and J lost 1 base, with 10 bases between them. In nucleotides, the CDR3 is TGCAGCGTTGGTAGCAGAACGAACACTGAAGCTTTCTTT. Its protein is CSVGSRTNTEAFF.

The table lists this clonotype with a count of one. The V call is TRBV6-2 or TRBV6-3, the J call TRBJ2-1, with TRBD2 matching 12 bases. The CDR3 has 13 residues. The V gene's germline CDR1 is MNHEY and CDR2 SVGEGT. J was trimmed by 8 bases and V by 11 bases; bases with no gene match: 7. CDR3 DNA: TGTGCCGGGGGGACTAGCGGGTTTGATGAGCAGTTCTTC. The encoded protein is CAGGTSGFDEQFF.

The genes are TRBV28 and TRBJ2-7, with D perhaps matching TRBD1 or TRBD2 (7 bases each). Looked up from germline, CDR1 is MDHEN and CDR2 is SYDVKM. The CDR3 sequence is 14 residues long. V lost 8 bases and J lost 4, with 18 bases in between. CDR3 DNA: TGTGCCAGCCTCCGGAGACAGGGAGGGTACGAGCAGTACTTC. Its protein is CASLRRQGGYEQYF.

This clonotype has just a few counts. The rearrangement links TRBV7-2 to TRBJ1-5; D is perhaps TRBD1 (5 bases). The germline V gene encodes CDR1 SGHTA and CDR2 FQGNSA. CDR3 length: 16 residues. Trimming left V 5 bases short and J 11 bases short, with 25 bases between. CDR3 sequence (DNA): TGTGCCAGCAGCCCGCCCCGGGCGGGGGGACCTTTGACCCAGCATTTT. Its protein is CASSPPRAGGPLTQHF. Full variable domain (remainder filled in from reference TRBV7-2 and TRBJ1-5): GAGVSQSPSNKVTEKGKDVELRCDPISGHTALYWYRQSLGQGLEFLIYFQGNSAPDKSGLPSDRFSAERTGGSVSTLTIQRTQQEDSAVYLCASSPPRAGGPLTQHFGDGTRLSIL.

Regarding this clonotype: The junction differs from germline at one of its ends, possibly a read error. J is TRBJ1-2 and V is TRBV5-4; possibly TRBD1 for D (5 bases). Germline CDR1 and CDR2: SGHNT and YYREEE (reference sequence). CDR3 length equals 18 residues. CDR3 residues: CASSAGLLATVGNYGYTF. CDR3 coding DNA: TGTGCCAGCAGCGCGGGACTCCTAGCAACGGTGGGAAACTACGGCTACACCTTC.

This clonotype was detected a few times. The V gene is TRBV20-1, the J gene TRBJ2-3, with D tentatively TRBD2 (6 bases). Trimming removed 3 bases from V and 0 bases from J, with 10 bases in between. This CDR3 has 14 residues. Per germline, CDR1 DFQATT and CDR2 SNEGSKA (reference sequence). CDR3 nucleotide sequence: TGCAGTGCTAGGGGAGGCCAAAGCACAGATACGCAGTATTTT. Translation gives CSARGGQSTDTQYF.

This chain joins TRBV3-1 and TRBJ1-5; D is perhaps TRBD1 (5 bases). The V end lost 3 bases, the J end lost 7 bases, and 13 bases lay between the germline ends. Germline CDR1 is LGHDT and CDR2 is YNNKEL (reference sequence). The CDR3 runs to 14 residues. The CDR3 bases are TGTGCCAGCAGCCAGGGGGGGGTTTACCAGCCCCAGCATTTT. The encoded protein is CASSQGGVYQPQHF.

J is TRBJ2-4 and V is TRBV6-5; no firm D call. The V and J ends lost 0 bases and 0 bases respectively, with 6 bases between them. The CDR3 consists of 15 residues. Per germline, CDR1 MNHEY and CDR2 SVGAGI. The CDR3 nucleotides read TGTGCCAGCAGTTACTCGAATCTAGCCAAAAACATTCAGTACTTC. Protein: CASSYSNLAKNIQYF.

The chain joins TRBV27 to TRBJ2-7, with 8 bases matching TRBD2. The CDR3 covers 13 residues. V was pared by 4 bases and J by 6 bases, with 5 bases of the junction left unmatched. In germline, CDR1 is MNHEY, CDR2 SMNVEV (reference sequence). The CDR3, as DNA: TGTGCCAGCAGTTCACTAGCGGCCCCCGAGCAGTACTTC. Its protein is CASSSLAAPEQYF.